This T cell receptor (beta chain) was recorded in a study of OX40 agonist ivuxolimab in advanced cancers. Study summary: Participants, 65% to 85% male, averaged around 60 years of age, ranging from roughly 20 to 79. Study outcomes and limitations: Among the least clonally expanded were partial responders at 0.1-3.0 mg/kg.

The germline V gene has CDR1 MDHEN and CDR2 SYDVKM. The V and J ends lost 4 bases and 0 bases respectively, with 7 bases between them. The CDR3 extends over 15 amino acids. Details on this clone: Its antigen is not identified. The sample contains more than one DNA sequence encoding this CDR3.

TCRdb's copy holds only in-frame clones and misses some; the assay was immunoSEQ multiplex PCR. Found here are approximately 82,000 clones, 80% to 90% of them singletons; the top ten hold 1.5% to 2%. The gene calls are TRBV28 and TRBJ2-6; D uncertain. This receptor was obtained from an adult with an advanced solid tumor such as melanoma, head and neck, liver or kidney cancer. Specimen: CD4+ or CD8+ T cells sorted from blood, collected in a trial of the OX40 agonist ivuxolimab. CDR3 sequence reads: CASSSGSSGANVLTF. CDR3 sequence (DNA): TGTGCCAGCAGTTCGGGTTCCTCTGGGGCCAACGTCCTGACTTTC.